The next 4 T cell receptor beta chains were all read from a single sample in a study of blood T cells in healthy people across ages. Using a J-beta primer mix together with a sample-barcoded 5' primer, a second PCR was run for roughly 7 to 11 cycles. Each CDR3 protein gets one entry after TCRdb re-called the 5' RACE reads with MiXCR. The profile shows around 1,000,000 distinct CDR3 sequences, 20% to 25% of them singletons. The sample also formed part of further work on T cells of mothers and their children.

The source material was blood. These receptors were obtained from a girl aged 2 to 10 in good health.

In this sample, this clonotype turned up a few times. The chain couples TRBV29-1 to TRBJ2-7; the D is unclear. This CDR3 comprises 12 residues. Trimming took off 4 bases at V and 0 bases at J, with 7 bases between the two ends. The germline gives CDR1 SQVTM, CDR2 ANQGSEA. CDR3 loop: CSVVDSSYEQYF. Here the CDR3 DNA reads TGCAGCGTTGTGGATAGCTCCTACGAGCAGTACTTC.

The gene calls are TRBV9 and TRBJ1-2, with 8 bases identical to TRBD1. With 4 bases clipped from V and 9 bases from J, the junction kept 8 bases outside the gene matches. Germline values: CDR1 SGDLS, CDR2 YYNGEE. The CDR3 contains 13 residues. The CDR3 region has the DNA TGTGCCAGCAGCCGGACAGGGCGTTGGAGCTACACCTTC. This gives the protein CASSRTGRWSYTF.

This clonotype was seen more than once but under ten times. The chain joins TRBV13 to TRBJ1-2, with a weak D call TRBD1 (5 bases). CDR3 length equals 11 residues. V was pared by 4 bases and J by 8 bases, with 8 bases between. The germline gives CDR1 PRHDT, CDR2 FYEKMQ (reference sequence). CDR3 sequence reads: CASSWGKGYTF. CDR3 DNA sequence: TGTGCCAGCAGCTGGGGGAAGGGCTACACCTTC.

This sequence joins TRBV29-1 and TRBJ1-2; D is perhaps TRBD1 (5 bases). The CDR3 has 13 amino acids. Trimming removed 2 bases at V and 2 bases at J, with 9 bases between. Germline values: CDR1 SQVTM, CDR2 ANQGSEA. The CDR3 DNA reads TGCAGCGTTGAACCCGACAGAAACTATGGCTACACCTTC. Translating it yields CSVEPDRNYGYTF. Based on the CDR3 plus reference TRBV29-1 and TRBJ1-2, the full variable domain is SAVISQKPSRDICQRGTSLTIQCQVDSQVTMMFWYRQQPGQSLTLIATANQGSEATYESGFVIDKFPISRPNLTFSTLTVSNMSPEDSSIYLCSVEPDRNYGYTFGSGTRLTVV.